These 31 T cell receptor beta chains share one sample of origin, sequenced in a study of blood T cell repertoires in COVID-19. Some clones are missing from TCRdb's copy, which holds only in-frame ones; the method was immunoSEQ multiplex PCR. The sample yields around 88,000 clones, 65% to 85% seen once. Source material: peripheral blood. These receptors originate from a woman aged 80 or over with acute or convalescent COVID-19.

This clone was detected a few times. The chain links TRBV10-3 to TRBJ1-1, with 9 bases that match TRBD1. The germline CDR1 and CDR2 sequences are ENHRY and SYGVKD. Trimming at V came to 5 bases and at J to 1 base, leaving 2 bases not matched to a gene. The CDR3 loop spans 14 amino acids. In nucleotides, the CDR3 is TGTGCCATCAGTCCGGGACAGGGGAACACTGAAGCTTTCTTT. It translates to CAISPGQGNTEAFF.

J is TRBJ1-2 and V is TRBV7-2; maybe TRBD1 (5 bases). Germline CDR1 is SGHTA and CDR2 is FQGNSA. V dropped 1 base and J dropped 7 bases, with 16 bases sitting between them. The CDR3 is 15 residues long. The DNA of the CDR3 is TGTGCCAGCAGCTTAGGGAGGGCGGGGGATGTTGGCTACACCTTC. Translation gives CASSLGRAGDVGYTF.

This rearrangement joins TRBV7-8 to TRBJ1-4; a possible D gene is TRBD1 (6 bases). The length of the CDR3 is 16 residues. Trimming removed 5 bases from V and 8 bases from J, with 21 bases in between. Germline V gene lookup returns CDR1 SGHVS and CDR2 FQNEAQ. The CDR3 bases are TGTGCCAGCAGCCCCACGGAGGGGGGGTGGAGGGAAAAACTGTTTTTT. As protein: CASSPTEGGWREKLFF.

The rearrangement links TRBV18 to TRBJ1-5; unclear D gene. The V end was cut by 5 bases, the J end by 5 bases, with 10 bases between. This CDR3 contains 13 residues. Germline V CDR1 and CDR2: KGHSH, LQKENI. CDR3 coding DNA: TGTGCCAGCTCAACCACGGGAGATCAGCCCCAGCATTTT. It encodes CASSTTGDQPQHF.

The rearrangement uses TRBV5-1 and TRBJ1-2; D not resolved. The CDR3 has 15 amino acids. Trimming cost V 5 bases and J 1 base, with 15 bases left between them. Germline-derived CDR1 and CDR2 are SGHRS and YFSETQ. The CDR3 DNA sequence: TGCGCCAGCAGACCGGGAGACACGCTTAACTATGGCTACACCTTC. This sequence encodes CASRPGDTLNYGYTF.

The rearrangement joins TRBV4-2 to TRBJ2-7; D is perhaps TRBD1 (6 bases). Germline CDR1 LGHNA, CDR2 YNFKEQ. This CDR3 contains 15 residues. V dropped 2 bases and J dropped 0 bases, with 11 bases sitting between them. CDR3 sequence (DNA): TGTGCCAGCAGCCAAAGGCAGGGGATCTCCTACGAGCAGTACTTC. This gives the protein CASSQRQGISYEQYF.

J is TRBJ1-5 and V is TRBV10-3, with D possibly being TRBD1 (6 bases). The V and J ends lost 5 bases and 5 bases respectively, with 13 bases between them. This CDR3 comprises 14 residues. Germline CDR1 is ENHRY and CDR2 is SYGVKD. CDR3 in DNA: TGTGCCATCAGTTACGACAGGCGTTATCAGCCCCAGCATTTT. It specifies CAISYDRRYQPQHF.

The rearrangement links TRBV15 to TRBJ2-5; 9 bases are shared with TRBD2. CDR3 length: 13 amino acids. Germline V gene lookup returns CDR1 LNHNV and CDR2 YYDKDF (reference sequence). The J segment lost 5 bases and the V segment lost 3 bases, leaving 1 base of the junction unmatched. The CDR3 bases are TGTGCCACCAGCAGGGGACTAGCTGAGACCCAGTACTTC. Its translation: CATSRGLAETQYF.

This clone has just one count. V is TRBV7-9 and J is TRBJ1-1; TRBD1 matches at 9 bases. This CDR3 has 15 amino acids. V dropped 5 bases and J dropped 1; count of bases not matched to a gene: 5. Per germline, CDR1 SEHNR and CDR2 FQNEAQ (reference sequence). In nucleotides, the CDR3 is TGTGCCAGCAGCCCACAGGGGGCCTCGAACACTGAAGCTTTCTTT. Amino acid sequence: CASSPQGASNTEAFF.

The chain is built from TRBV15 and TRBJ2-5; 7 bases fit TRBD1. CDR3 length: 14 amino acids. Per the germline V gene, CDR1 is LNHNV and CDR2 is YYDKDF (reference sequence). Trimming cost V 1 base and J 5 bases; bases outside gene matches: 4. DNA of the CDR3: TGTGCCACCAGCAGAGGGGACAGCATGGAGACCCAGTACTTC. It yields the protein CATSRGDSMETQYF.

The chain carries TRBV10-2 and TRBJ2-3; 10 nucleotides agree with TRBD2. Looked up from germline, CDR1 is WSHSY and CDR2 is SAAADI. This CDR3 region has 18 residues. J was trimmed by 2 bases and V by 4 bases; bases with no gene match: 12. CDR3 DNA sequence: TGCGCCAGCAGTGCCCCCCTACCAGCGGGGGGGTACACAGATACGCAGTATTTT. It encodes CASSAPLPAGGYTDTQYF.

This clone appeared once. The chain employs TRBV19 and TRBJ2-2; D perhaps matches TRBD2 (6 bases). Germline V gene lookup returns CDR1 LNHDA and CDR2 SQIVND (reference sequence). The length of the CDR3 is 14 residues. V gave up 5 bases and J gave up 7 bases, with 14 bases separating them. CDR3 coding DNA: TGTGCCAGTAGTGTGACTAGTGCGGGCGGGGAGCTGTTTTTT. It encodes CASSVTSAGGELFF. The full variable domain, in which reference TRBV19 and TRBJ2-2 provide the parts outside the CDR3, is DGGITQSPKYLFRKEGQNVTLSCEQNLNHDAMYWYRQDPGQGLRLIYYSQIVNDFQKGDIAEGYSVSREKKESFPLTVTSAQKNPTAFYLCASSVTSAGGELFFGEGSRLTVL.

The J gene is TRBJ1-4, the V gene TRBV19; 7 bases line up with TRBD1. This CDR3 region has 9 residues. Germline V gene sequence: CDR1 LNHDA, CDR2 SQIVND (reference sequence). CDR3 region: CVDREKLFF. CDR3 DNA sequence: TGTGTGGACAGGGAAAAACTGTTTTTT.

CDR3 coding DNA: TGTGCCAGCATGGGCAGGGGATGTTCACCCCTCCACTTT. Encoded protein: CASMGRGCSPLHF. The gene calls are TRBV21-1 and TRBJ1-6; the DNA was not compared with TRBD1, the D call given in the table. TRBV21-1 corresponds to a pseudogene. The CDR3 has 13 residues.

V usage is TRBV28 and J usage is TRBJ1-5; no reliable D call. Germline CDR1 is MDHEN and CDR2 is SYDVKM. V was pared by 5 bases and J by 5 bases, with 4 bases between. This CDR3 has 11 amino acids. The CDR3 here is CASSQYQPQHF. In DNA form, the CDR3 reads TGTGCCAGCAGTCAATATCAGCCCCAGCATTTT. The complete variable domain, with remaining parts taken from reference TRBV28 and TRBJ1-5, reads DVKVTQSSRYLVKRTGEKVFLECVQDMDHENMFWYRQDPGLGLRLIYFSYDVKMKEKGDIPEGYSVSREKKERFSLILESASTNQTSMYLCASSQYQPQHFGDGTRLSIL.

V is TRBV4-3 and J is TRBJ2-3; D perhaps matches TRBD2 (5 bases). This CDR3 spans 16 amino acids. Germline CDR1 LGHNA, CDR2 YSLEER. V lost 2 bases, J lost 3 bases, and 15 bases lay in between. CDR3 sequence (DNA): TGCGCCAGCAGCCAACGACTACATGGGATAACAGATACGCAGTATTTT. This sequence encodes CASSQRLHGITDTQYF.

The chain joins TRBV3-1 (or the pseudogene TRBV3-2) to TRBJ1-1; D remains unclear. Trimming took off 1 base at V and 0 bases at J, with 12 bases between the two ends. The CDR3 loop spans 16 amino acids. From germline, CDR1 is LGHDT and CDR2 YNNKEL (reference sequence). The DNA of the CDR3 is TGTGCCAGCAGCCAAGGACCCGGGGTGATGAACACTGAAGCTTTCTTT. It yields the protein CASSQGPGVMNTEAFF.

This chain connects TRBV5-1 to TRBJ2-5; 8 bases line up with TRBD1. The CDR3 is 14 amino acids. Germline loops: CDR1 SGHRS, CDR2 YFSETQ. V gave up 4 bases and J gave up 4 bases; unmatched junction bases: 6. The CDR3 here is CASSIRQGLETQYF. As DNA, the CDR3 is TGCGCCAGCAGCATCCGACAGGGGTTAGAGACCCAGTACTTC.

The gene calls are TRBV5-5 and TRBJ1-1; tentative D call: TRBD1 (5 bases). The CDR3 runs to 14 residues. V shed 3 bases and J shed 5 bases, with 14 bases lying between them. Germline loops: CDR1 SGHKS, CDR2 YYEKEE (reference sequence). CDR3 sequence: CASSSLRGKTEAFF. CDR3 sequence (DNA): TGTGCCAGCAGCTCTCTCCGGGGGAAAACTGAAGCTTTCTTT.

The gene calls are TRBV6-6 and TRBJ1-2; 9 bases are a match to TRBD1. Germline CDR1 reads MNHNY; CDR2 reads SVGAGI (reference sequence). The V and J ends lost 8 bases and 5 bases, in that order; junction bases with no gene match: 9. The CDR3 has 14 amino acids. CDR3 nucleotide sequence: TGTGCCAGCCGTCCCGGGACAGGGACATATGGCTACACCTTC. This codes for CASRPGTGTYGYTF.

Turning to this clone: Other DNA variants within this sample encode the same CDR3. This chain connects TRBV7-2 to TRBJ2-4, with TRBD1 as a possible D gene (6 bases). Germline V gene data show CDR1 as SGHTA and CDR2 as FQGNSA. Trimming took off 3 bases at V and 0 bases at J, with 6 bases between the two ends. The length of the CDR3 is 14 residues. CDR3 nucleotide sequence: TGTGCCAGCAGCTTGGGACAAGCCAAAAACATTCAGTACTTC. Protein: CASSLGQAKNIQYF.

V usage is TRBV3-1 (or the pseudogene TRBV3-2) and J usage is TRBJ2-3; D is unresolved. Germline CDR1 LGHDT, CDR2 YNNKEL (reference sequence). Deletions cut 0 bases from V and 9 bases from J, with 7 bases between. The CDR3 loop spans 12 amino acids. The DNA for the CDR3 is TGTGCCAGCAGCCAAGAGGTGGAGACGCAGTATTTT. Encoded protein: CASSQEVETQYF.

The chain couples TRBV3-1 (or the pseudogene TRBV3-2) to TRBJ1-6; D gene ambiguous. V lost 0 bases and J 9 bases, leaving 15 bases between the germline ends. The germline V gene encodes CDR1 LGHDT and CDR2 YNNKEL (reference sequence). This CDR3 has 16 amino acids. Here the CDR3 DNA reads TGTGCCAGCAGCCAAGAAGTAAGAGTCCCTGGTTCACCCCTCCACTTT. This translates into CASSQEVRVPGSPLHF.

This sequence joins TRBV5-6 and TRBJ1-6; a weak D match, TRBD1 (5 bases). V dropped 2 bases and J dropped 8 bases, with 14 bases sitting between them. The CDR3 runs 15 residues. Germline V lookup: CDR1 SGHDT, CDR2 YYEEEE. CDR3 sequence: CASSFGGGNDSPLHF. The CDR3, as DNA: TGTGCCAGCAGCTTCGGCGGGGGTAATGATTCACCCCTCCACTTT.

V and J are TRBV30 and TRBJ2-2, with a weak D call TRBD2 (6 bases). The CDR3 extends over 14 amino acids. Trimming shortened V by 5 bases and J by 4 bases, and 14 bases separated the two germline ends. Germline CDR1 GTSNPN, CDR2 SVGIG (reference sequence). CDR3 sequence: CAWARGEPTGELFF. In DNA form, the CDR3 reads TGTGCCTGGGCCCGCGGGGAGCCCACCGGGGAGCTGTTTTTT.

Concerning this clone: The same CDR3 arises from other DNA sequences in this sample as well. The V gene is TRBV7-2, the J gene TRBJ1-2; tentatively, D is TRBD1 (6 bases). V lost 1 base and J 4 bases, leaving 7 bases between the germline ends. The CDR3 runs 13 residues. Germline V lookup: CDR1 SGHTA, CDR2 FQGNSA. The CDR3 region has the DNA TGTGCCAGCAGCTTAGGAGGGGGCTATGGCTACACCTTC. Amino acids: CASSLGGGYGYTF.

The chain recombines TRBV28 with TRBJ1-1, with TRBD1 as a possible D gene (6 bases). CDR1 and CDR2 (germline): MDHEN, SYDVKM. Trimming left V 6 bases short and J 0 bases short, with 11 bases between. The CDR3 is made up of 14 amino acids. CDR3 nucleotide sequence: TGTGCCAGCAGCTCGGGACACCTGAACACTGAAGCTTTCTTT. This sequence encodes CASSSGHLNTEAFF.

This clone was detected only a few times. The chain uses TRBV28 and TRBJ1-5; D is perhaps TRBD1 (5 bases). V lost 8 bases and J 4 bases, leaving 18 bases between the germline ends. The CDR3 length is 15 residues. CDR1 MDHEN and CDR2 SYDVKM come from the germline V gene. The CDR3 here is CASSSPGGSNQPQHF. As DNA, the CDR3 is TGTGCCAGCTCTTCACCGGGGGGGTCGAATCAGCCCCAGCATTTT.

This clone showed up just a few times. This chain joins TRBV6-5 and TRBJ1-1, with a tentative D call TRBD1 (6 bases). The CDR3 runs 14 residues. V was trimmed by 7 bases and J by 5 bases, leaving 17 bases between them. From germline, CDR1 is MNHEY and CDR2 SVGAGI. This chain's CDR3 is CASTKQGRGTEAFF. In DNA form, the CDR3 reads TGTGCCAGCACCAAACAGGGCCGAGGGACTGAAGCTTTCTTT.

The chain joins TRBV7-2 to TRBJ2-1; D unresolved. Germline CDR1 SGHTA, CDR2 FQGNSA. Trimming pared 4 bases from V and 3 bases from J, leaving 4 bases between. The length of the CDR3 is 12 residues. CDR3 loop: CASSSLYNEQFF. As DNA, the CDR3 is TGTGCCAGCAGCTCTCTCTACAATGAGCAGTTCTTC.

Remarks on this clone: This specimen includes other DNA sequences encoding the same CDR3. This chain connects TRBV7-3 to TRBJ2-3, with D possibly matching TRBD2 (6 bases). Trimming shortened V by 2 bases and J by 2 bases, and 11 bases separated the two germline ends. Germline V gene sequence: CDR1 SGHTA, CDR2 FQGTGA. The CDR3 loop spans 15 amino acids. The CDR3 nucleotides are TGTGCCAGCAGCTTAGGGGGACTTGCCACAGATACGCAGTATTTT. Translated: CASSLGGLATDTQYF.